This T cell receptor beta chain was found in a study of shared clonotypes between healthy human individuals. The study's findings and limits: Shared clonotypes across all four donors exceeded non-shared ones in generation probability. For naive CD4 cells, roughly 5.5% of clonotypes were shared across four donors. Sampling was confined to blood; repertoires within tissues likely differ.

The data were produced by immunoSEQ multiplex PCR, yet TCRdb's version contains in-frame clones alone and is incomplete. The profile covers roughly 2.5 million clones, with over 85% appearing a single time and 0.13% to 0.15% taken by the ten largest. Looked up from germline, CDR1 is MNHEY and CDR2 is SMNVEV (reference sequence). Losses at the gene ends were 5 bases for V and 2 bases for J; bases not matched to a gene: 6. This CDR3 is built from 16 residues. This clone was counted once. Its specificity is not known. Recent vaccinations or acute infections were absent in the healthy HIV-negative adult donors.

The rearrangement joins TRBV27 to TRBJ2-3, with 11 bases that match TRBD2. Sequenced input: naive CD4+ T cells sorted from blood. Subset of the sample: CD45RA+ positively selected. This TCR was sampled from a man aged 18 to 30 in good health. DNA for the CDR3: TGTGCCAGCAGTCTCCGACTAGCGGGGACCACAGATACGCAGTATTTT. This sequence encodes CASSLRLAGTTDTQYF.